Listed here are 21 T cell receptor beta chains from one sample, sequenced in a study of monozygotic twins with cystic fibrosis. TCRdb keeps only in-frame clones here, not all; method: immunoSEQ multiplex PCR. The sample yields approximately 36,000 clones, under 95% seen once. The sample taken for sequencing was blood. These receptors all stem from a boy younger than 10 with cystic fibrosis.

The rearrangement links TRBV4-2 to TRBJ1-4; D gene uncertain. V shed 0 bases and J shed 9 bases, with 14 bases lying between them. The CDR3 runs 15 residues. From germline, CDR1 is LGHNA and CDR2 YNFKEQ. CDR3 loop: CASSQESEGEKKLFF. The CDR3 DNA reads as TGTGCCAGCAGCCAAGAGTCAGAGGGCGAAAAAAAACTGTTTTTT.

The gene calls are TRBV13 and TRBJ1-2; 8 bases line up with TRBD1. V dropped 0 bases and J dropped 4; count of bases not matched to a gene: 10. The germline CDR1 and CDR2 sequences are PRHDT and FYEKMQ (reference sequence). This CDR3 has 17 amino acids. The CDR3: CASSLGPGQGLSYGYTF. DNA of the CDR3: TGTGCCAGCAGCTTAGGGCCCGGACAGGGATTATCCTATGGCTACACCTTC. The full variable domain, in which reference TRBV13 and TRBJ1-2 provide the parts outside the CDR3, is AAGVIQSPRHLIKEKRETATLKCYPIPRHDTVYWYQQGPGQDPQFLISFYEKMQSDKGSIPDRFSAQQFSDYHSELNMSSLELGDSALYFCASSLGPGQGLSYGYTFGSGTRLTVV.

The chain joins TRBV6-6 to TRBJ2-5; 8 positions agree with TRBD2. The junction had 11 bases not matched to a gene; V was cut back by 7 bases and J by 1 base. This CDR3 has 16 residues. Germline CDR1 MNHNY, CDR2 SVGAGI (reference sequence). Written as DNA, the CDR3 is TGTGCCAGCAAGGCCGCTAGCGGGCGAAGCCAAGAGACCCAGTACTTC. Translating gives CASKAASGRSQETQYF.

The J gene is TRBJ2-3, the V gene TRBV9; D uncertain. V shed 0 bases and J shed 4 bases, with 9 bases lying between them. Germline CDR1 reads SGDLS; CDR2 reads YYNGEE. This CDR3 has 14 residues. In nucleotides, the CDR3 is TGTGCCAGCAGCGTAGGACCCCCGTCAGATACGCAGTATTTT. Its protein product is CASSVGPPSDTQYF.

The CDR3 reads CASSPARTEGYGYTF. As DNA, the CDR3 is TGTGCCAGCTCCCCCGCTAGGACAGAGGGATATGGCTACACCTTC. V is TRBV18 and J is TRBJ1-2, with TRBD1 as a possible D gene (6 bases). The V end lost 6 bases, the J end lost 5 bases, and 19 bases lay between the germline ends. Germline lookup yields CDR1 KGHSH and CDR2 LQKENI. The length of the CDR3 is 15 residues.

This chain connects TRBV27 to TRBJ1-2, with TRBD1 as a possible D gene (6 bases). CDR3 size: 14 residues. V was cut by 1 base and J by 8 bases, with 14 bases left in between. The germline V gene has CDR1 MNHEY and CDR2 SMNVEV (reference sequence). The DNA of the CDR3 is TGTGCCAGCAGTTTATGGGCAGGGGCAGGCGGCTACACCTTC. Encoded protein: CASSLWAGAGGYTF.

The chain recombines TRBV10-3 with TRBJ2-2; possibly TRBD1 or TRBD2 for D (6 bases each). V shed 2 bases and J shed 6 bases, with 13 bases lying between them. Germline lookup yields CDR1 ENHRY and CDR2 SYGVKD. The CDR3 runs 15 residues. The CDR3, as DNA: TGTGCCATCAGTGAGAGGAACAGGGAGGCCGGGGAGCTGTTTTTT. As protein: CAISERNREAGELFF.

The chain employs TRBV5-1 and TRBJ1-1; 9 nucleotides align to TRBD1. This CDR3 is 15 amino acids long. Looked up from germline, CDR1 is SGHRS and CDR2 is YFSETQ. V lost 8 bases, J lost 5 bases, and 13 bases stayed unmatched. This CDR3 reads CASGDRERAGTEAFF. In DNA, the CDR3 is TGCGCCAGTGGGGACAGGGAACGCGCAGGAACTGAAGCTTTCTTT.

The gene calls are TRBV6-5 and TRBJ2-7; unclear D gene. This CDR3 region has 13 residues. Deletions cut 2 bases from V and 6 bases from J, with 11 bases between. Per germline, CDR1 MNHEY and CDR2 SVGAGI. The CDR3 DNA is TGTGCCAGCAGTTACAGGGCCATCTCCGAGCAGTACTTC. Translated: CASSYRAISEQYF.

The V call is TRBV9, the J call TRBJ1-1; D gene unclear. There are 13 residues in the CDR3. CDR1 is SGDLS and CDR2 is YYNGEE in the germline V gene. V was pared by 2 bases and J by 0 bases, with 5 bases between. The CDR3 reads CASSVKVNTEAFF. CDR3 sequence (DNA): TGTGCCAGCAGCGTGAAGGTGAACACTGAAGCTTTCTTT.

This sequence joins TRBV15 and TRBJ2-5; 10 nucleotides agree with TRBD1. The CDR3 is 14 amino acids. V gave up 6 bases and J gave up 2 bases; unmatched junction bases: 3. CDR1 LNHNV and CDR2 YYDKDF come from the germline V gene (reference sequence). CDR3 coding DNA: TGTGCCACCAGGACAGGGGGCTATCAAGAGACCCAGTACTTC. This gives the protein CATRTGGYQETQYF.

The rearrangement uses TRBV27 and TRBJ2-3; TRBD2 agrees at 7 bases. V dropped 5 bases and J dropped 5; count of bases not matched to a gene: 7. The CDR3 is 14 amino acids. The germline gives CDR1 MNHEY, CDR2 SMNVEV (reference sequence). The CDR3 reads CASSPGLDGDTQYF. CDR3 bases: TGTGCCAGCAGTCCAGGACTAGATGGAGATACGCAGTATTTT.

The rearrangement links TRBV11-2 to TRBJ2-3; 10 bases are a match to TRBD2. The CDR3 is made up of 17 amino acids. The J segment lost 2 bases and the V segment lost 1 base, leaving 6 bases of the junction unmatched. Germline CDR1 reads SGHAT; CDR2 reads FQNNGV. The CDR3 region is CASSLAASGGYTDTQYF. The CDR3 DNA reads as TGTGCCAGCAGCTTAGCGGCTAGCGGGGGTTACACAGATACGCAGTATTTT.

The J gene is TRBJ1-1, the V gene TRBV5-1; 7 nucleotides match TRBD1. Germline CDR1 and CDR2: SGHRS and YFSETQ. The CDR3 is 14 residues long. V lost 2 bases, J lost 0 bases, and 1 base stayed unmatched. CDR3 coding DNA: TGCGCCAGCAGCTTCGGGACAGTGAACACTGAAGCTTTCTTT. Its protein product is CASSFGTVNTEAFF.

This sequence joins TRBV7-2 and TRBJ1-1, with D possibly being TRBD1 (6 bases). CDR1 and CDR2 from the germline V gene are SGHTA and FQGNSA. V was pared by 0 bases and J by 5 bases, with 19 bases between. This CDR3 comprises 17 residues. The CDR3 nucleotides are TGTGCCAGCAGCTTAGCGGTAGGACAGACTAAGAGGACTGAAGCTTTCTTT. Translation gives CASSLAVGQTKRTEAFF.

This sequence joins TRBV7-9 and TRBJ1-1, with 8 positions matching TRBD1. The CDR3 length is 16 residues. After removal of 5 bases from V and 1 base from J, the junction contained 9 bases not matched to a gene. Per the germline V gene, CDR1 is SEHNR and CDR2 is FQNEAQ (reference sequence). CDR3 sequence reads: CASSLTRGQENTEAFF. The CDR3, as DNA: TGTGCCAGCAGCCTAACCAGGGGGCAGGAGAACACTGAAGCTTTCTTT.

V usage is TRBV29-1 and J usage is TRBJ1-2; D gene unclear. CDR3 length: 17 amino acids. The V end lost 0 bases, the J end lost 0 bases, and 17 bases lay between the germline ends. Germline V CDR1 and CDR2: SQVTM, ANQGSEA. The CDR3 DNA reads TGCAGCGTTGAAGATATCAGGCTAGAACTAGCTAACTATGGCTACACCTTC. It encodes CSVEDIRLELANYGYTF.

The V and J genes are TRBV29-1 and TRBJ1-1, with no clear D. The V gene's germline CDR1 is SQVTM and CDR2 ANQGSEA. The CDR3 length is 12 residues. With 4 bases removed from V and 6 bases from J, the gap between germline ends came to 12 bases. In DNA form, the CDR3 reads TGCAGCGTTGGGAGGCCCGGGGCTGAAGCTTTCTTT. Amino acids: CSVGRPGAEAFF.

About this clone: This sample includes further DNA sequences coding for the same CDR3. The chain has TRBV5-4 and TRBJ1-1; D is unresolved. Deletions cut 4 bases from V and 2 bases from J, with 3 bases between. The CDR3 is made up of 11 amino acids. CDR1 is SGHNT, CDR2 YYREEE, per germline (reference sequence). The CDR3 region has the DNA TGTGCCAGCAGCCTCAACACTGAAGCTTTCTTT. It specifies CASSLNTEAFF.

The chain is built from TRBV9 and TRBJ2-2, with TRBD2 matching over 8 bases. The CDR3 runs to 19 residues. V trimming: 4 bases; J trimming: 0 bases; junction bases outside the gene matches: 14. Germline V CDR1 and CDR2: SGDLS, YYNGEE. The CDR3 region is CASSSPGGGGSSNTGELFF. The CDR3 DNA is TGTGCCAGCAGCTCCCCCGGGGGGGGCGGGAGTTCGAACACCGGGGAGCTGTTTTTT.

This rearrangement joins TRBV25-1 to TRBJ2-2; no clear D. The CDR3 consists of 11 residues. V lost 1 base and J lost 6, with 0 bases in between. CDR1 is MGHDK, CDR2 SYGVNS, per germline. The CDR3 nucleotides read TGTGCCAGCAGTGAATCCGGGGAGCTGTTTTTT. Translation gives CASSESGELFF.